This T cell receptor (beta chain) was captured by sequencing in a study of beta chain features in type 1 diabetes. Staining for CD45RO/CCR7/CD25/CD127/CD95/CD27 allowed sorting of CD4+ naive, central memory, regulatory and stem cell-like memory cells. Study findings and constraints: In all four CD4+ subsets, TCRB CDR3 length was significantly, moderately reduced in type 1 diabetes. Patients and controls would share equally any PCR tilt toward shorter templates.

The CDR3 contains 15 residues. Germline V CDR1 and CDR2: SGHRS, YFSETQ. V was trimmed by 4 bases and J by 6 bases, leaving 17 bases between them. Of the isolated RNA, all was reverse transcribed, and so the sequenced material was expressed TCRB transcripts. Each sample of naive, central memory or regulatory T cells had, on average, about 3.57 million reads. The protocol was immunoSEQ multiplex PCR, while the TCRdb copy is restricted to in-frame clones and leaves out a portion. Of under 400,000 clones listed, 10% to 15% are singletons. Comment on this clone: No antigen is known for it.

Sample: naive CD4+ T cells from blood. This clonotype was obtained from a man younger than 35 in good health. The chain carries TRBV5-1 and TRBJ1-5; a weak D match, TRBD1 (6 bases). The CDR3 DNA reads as TGCGCCAGCAGCACCACAGGGTCTCAGGGTCAGCCCCAGCATTTT. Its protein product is CASSTTGSQGQPQHF.